The next 4 T cell receptor beta chains were all read from a single sample in a study of glioma-infiltrating T cells after dendritic cell vaccination. Libraries were prepared by immunoSEQ multiplex PCR; TCRdb keeps only in-frame clonotypes and omits some of them. The sample contains 49,000 or so clones, 65% to 90% of which appear only once. Sequenced material: blood, taken before dendritic cell vaccination. The receptor set was obtained from a human donor with glioblastoma.

The chain couples TRBV19 to TRBJ1-5; tentatively, D is TRBD1 (6 bases). Germline V gene sequence: CDR1 LNHDA, CDR2 SQIVND (reference sequence). This CDR3 spans 11 amino acids. The V end lost 7 bases, the J end lost 15 bases, and 16 bases lay between the germline ends. The CDR3 is CASMYGTISHF. The CDR3 region has the DNA TGTGCCAGTATGTACGGGACAATTTCGCATTTT.

The V gene is TRBV19, the J gene TRBJ1-2; maybe TRBD1 (6 bases). In germline, CDR1 is LNHDA, CDR2 SQIVND (reference sequence). The V end lost 7 bases, the J end lost 2 bases, and 20 bases lay between the germline ends. CDR3 length equals 16 residues. The CDR3 is CASNPQPGTPNYGYTF. DNA for the CDR3: TGTGCCAGTAACCCCCAACCCGGGACACCGAACTATGGCTACACCTTC.

The rearrangement joins TRBV4-3 to TRBJ1-5; tentatively, D is TRBD1 (6 bases). CDR3 length: 16 amino acids. CDR1 and CDR2 from the germline V gene are LGHNA and YSLEER. Trimming shortened V by 0 bases and J by 0 bases, and 9 bases separated the two germline ends. The CDR3 region is CASSQDQGYSNQPQHF. The CDR3 DNA is TGCGCCAGCAGCCAAGATCAGGGGTATAGCAATCAGCCCCAGCATTTT.

This clone was counted a single time. The CDR3 is CASSQDLGGASPLHF. The CDR3, as DNA: TGCGCCAGCAGCCAAGATCTAGGAGGAGCTTCACCCCTCCACTTT. The rearrangement joins TRBV4-3 to TRBJ1-6; D is ambiguous. This CDR3 has 15 amino acids. CDR1 and CDR2 from the germline V gene are LGHNA and YSLEER. The ends were cut back, 0 bases at V and 9 bases at J, with 12 bases in the middle.